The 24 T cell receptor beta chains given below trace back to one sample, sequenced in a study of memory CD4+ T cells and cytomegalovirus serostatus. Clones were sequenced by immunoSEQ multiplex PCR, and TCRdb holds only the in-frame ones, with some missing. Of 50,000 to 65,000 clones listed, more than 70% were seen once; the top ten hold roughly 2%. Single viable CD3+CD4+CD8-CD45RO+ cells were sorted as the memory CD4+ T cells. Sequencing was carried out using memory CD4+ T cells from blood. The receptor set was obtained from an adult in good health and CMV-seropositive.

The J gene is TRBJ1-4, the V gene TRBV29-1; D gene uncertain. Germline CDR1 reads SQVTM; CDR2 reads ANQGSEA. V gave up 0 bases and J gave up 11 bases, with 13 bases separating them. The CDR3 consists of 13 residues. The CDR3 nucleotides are TGCAGCGTTGAAGATCGTGGGTCGCGGAAACTGTTTTTT. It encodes CSVEDRGSRKLFF.

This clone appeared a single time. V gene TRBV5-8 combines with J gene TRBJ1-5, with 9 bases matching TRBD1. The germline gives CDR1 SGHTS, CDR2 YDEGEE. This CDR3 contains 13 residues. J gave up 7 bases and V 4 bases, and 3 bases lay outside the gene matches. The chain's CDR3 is CASSRDRDQPQHF. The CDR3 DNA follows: TGTGCCAGCAGCCGGGACAGGGACCAGCCCCAGCATTTT.

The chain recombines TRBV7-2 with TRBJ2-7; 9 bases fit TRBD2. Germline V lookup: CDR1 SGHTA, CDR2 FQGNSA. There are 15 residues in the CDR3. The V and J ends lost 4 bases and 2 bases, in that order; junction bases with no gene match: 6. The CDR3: CASSSLAGLTYEQYF. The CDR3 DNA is TGTGCCAGCAGCTCTCTAGCGGGGTTAACCTACGAGCAGTACTTC.

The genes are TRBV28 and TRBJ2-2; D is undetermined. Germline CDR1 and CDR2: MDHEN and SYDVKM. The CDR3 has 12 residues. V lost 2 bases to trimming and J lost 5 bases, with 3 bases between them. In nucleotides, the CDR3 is TGTGCCAGCAGTTTAAAGACCGGGGAGCTGTTTTTT. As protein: CASSLKTGELFF.

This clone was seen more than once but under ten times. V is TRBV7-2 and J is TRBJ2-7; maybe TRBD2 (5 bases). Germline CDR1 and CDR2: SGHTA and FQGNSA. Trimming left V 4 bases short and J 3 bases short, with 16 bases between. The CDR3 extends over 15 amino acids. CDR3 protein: CASSYLESGLYEQYF. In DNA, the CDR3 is TGTGCCAGCAGCTACCTCGAGAGCGGCCTCTACGAGCAGTACTTC.

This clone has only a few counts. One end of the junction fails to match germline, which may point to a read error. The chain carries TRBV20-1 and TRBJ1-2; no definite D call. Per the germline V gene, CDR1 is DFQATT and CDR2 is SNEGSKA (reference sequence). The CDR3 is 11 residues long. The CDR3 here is CSARDSRDRVF. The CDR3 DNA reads TGCAGTGCTAGAGATTCAAGAGATAGGGTCTTC.

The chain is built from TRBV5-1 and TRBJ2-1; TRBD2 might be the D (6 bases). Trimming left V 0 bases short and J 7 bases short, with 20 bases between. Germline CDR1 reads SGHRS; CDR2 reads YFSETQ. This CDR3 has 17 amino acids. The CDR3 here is CASSLADGSRVWNEQFF. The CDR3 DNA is TGCGCCAGCAGCTTGGCCGACGGGAGTAGGGTGTGGAATGAGCAGTTCTTC.

The DNA for the CDR3 is TGTGCCTCCACAGGGGCGAGGGGGACTGAAGCTTTCTTT. Translation gives CASTGARGTEAFF. The chain is built from TRBV30 and TRBJ1-1; 7 bases are shared with TRBD1. CDR3 length equals 13 residues. V lost 7 bases, J lost 5 bases, and 10 bases stayed unmatched. Germline CDR1 GTSNPN, CDR2 SVGIG (reference sequence).

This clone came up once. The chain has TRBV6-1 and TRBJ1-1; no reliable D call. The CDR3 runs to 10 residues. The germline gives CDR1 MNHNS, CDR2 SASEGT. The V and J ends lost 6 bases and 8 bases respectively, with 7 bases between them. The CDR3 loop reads CASRYREAFF. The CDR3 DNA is TGTGCCAGCAGATACAGAGAAGCTTTCTTT.

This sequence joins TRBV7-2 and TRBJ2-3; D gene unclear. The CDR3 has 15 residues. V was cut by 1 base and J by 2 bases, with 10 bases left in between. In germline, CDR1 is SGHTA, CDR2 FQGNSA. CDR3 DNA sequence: TGTGCCAGCAGCTTAGGCTGGCGGAACACAGATACGCAGTATTTT. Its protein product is CASSLGWRNTDTQYF.

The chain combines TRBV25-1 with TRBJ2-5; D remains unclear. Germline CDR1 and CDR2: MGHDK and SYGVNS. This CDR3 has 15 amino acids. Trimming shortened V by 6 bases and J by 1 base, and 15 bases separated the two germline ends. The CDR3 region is CASSQLTPGQETQYF. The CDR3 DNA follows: TGTGCCAGCAGCCAACTGACCCCCGGCCAAGAGACCCAGTACTTC.

CDR3 residues: CASSTGTANSPLHF. For the CDR3, the DNA is TGCGCCAGCAGTACCGGGACAGCCAATTCACCCCTCCACTTT. The chain is built from TRBV5-1 and TRBJ1-6; 7 bases fit TRBD1. The CDR3 has 14 residues. V was clipped by 5 bases and J by 7 bases; unmatched bases: 6. Germline CDR1 SGHRS, CDR2 YFSETQ.

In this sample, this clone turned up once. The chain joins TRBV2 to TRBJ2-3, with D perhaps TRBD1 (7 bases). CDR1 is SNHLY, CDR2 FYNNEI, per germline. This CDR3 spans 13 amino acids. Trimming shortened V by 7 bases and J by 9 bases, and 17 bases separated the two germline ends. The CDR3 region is CASTLQGGQTQYF. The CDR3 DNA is TGTGCCAGCACCCTTCAGGGGGGTCAGACGCAGTATTTT.

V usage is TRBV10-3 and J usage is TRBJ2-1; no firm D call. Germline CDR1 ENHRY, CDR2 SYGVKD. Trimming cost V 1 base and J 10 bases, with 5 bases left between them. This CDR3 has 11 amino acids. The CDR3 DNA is TGTGCCATCAGTGAGTTTGGAGAGCAGTTCTTC. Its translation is CAISEFGEQFF.

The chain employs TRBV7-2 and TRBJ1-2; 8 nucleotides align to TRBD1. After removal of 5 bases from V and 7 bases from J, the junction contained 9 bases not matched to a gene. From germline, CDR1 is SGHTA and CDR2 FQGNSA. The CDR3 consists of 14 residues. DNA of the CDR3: TGTGCCAGCAGCATGGGACAGGAGGTTTTTGGCTACACCTTC. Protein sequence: CASSMGQEVFGYTF.

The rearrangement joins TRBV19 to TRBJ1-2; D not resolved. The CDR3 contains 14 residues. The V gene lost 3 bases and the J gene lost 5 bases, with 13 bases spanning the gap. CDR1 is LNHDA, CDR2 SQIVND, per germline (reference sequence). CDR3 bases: TGTGCCAGTAGTATGCAACCCGGCGGGTATGGCTACACCTTC. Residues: CASSMQPGGYGYTF.

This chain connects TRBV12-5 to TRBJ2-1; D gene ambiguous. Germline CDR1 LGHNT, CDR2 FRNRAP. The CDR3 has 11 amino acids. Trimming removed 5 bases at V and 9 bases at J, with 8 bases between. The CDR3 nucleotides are TGTGCTAGTGGTCAAAGGGCTGAGCAGTTCTTC. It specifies CASGQRAEQFF. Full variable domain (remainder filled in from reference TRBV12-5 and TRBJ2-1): DARVTQTPRHKVTEMGQEVTMRCQPILGHNTVFWYRQTMMQGLELLAYFRNRAPLDDSGMPKDRFSAEMPDATLATLKIQPSEPRDSAVYFCASGQRAEQFFGPGTRLTVL.

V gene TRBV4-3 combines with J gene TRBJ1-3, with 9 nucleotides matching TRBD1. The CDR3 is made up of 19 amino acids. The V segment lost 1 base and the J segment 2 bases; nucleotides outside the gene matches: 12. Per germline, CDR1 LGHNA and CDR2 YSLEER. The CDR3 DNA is TGCGCCAGCAGCCAAGTACCTAGTCTACAGGGGGCAACTGGAAACACCATATATTTT. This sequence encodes CASSQVPSLQGATGNTIYF.

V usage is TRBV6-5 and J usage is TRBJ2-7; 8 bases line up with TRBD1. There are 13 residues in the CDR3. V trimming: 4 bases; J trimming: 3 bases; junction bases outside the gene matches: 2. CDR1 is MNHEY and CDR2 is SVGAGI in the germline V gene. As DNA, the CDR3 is TGTGCCAGCAGTTTGGACAGGGACTACGAGCAGTACTTC. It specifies CASSLDRDYEQYF.

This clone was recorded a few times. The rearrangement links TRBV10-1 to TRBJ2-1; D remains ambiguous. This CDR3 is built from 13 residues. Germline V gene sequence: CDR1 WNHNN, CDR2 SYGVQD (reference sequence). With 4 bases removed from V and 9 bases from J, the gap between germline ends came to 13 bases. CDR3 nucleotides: TGCGCCAGCAGTGGATCCTTAATCTCTGAGCAGTTCTTC. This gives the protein CASSGSLISEQFF.

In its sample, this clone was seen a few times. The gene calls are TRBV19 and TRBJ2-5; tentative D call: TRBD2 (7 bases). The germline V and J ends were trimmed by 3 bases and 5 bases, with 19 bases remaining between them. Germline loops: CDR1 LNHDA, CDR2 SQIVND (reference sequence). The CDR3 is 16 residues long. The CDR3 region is CASSIGGASIGETQYF. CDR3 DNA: TGTGCCAGTAGTATTGGGGGGGCTTCTATCGGGGAGACCCAGTACTTC.

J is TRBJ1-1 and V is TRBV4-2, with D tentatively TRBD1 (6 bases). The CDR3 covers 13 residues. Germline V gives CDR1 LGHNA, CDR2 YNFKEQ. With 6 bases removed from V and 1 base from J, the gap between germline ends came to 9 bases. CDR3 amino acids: CASSIQGNTEAFF. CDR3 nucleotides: TGTGCCAGCAGTATACAGGGGAACACTGAAGCTTTCTTT.

CDR3 protein: CSVMTGNGYTF. The CDR3 coding sequence is TGCAGTGTCATGACAGGGAATGGCTACACCTTC. The genes are TRBV20-1 and TRBJ1-2; 7 nucleotides align to TRBD1. The length of the CDR3 is 11 residues. V lost 7 bases to trimming and J lost 6 bases; unmatched junction nucleotides: 5. The germline V gene encodes CDR1 DFQATT and CDR2 SNEGSKA (reference sequence).

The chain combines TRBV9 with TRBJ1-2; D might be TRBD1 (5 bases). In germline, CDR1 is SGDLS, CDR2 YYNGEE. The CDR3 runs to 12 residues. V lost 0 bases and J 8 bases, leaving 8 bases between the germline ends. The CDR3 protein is CASSVAQGGYTF. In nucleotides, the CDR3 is TGTGCCAGCAGCGTAGCTCAGGGCGGCTACACCTTC.